The 23 T cell receptor beta chains listed next were all sequenced from one sample in a study of shared clonotypes between healthy human individuals. The protocol was immunoSEQ multiplex PCR, while the TCRdb copy is restricted to in-frame clones and leaves out a portion. The profile shows 150,000 to 200,000 clones, 65% to 80% of them singletons. Source material: memory CD4+ T cells sorted from blood. Indicated subset: CD45RA-negative fraction. The receptor set was obtained from a young man in good health.

The rearrangement uses TRBV7-2 and TRBJ2-7; D unclear. Trimming shortened V by 3 bases and J by 7 bases, and 7 bases separated the two germline ends. The CDR3 has 11 amino acids. Germline V gene lookup returns CDR1 SGHTA and CDR2 FQGNSA. The CDR3 here is CASSLAGEQYF. The DNA for the CDR3 is TGTGCCAGCAGCTTGGCCGGAGAGCAGTACTTC.

This chain connects TRBV5-5 to TRBJ2-7; D is possibly TRBD1 (6 bases). Germline CDR1 is SGHKS and CDR2 is YYEKEE (reference sequence). With 0 bases removed from V and 1 base from J, the gap between germline ends came to 20 bases. CDR3 length: 18 amino acids. This chain's CDR3 is CASSLDLTGTSVSYEQYF. Here the CDR3 DNA reads TGTGCCAGCAGCTTGGACCTTACCGGGACATCAGTTTCCTACGAGCAGTACTTC.

The chain combines TRBV14 with TRBJ2-3; perhaps TRBD2 as D (6 bases). The CDR3 sequence is 16 residues long. V was trimmed by 0 bases and J by 7 bases, leaving 17 bases between them. The germline V gene has CDR1 SGHDN and CDR2 FVKESK. CDR3 coding DNA: TGTGCCAGCAGCCAAGATCCGGGGGTTGCCTCGAATACGCAGTATTTT. Translated, it gives CASSQDPGVASNTQYF.

The chain joins TRBV10-3 to TRBJ2-7; possible D gene TRBD1, 6 bases. Germline V gene data show CDR1 as ENHRY and CDR2 as SYGVKD. The V end lost 4 bases, the J end lost 0 bases, and 16 bases lay between the germline ends. The CDR3 totals 16 residues. The CDR3 loop is CAISAMDSTTSYEQYF. The CDR3 nucleotides read TGTGCCATCAGTGCGATGGACAGTACCACCTCCTACGAGCAGTACTTC.

V gene TRBV5-4 combines with J gene TRBJ2-3; D possibly corresponds to TRBD2 (6 bases). This CDR3 comprises 13 residues. V was pared by 5 bases and J by 4 bases, with 11 bases between. CDR1 and CDR2 (germline): SGHNT, YYREEE (reference sequence). The CDR3 is CASSTGRADTQYF. In DNA, the CDR3 is TGTGCCAGCAGTACCGGGAGAGCAGATACGCAGTATTTT.

The rearrangement uses TRBV2 and TRBJ2-1; D gene unclear. Looked up from germline, CDR1 is SNHLY and CDR2 is FYNNEI. The CDR3 sequence is 12 residues long. Trimming took off 6 bases at V and 8 bases at J, with 11 bases between the two ends. CDR3 DNA: TGTGCCAGCAGGGTAGGAATATATGAGCAGTTCTTC. Encoded protein: CASRVGIYEQFF.

The J gene is TRBJ2-7, the V gene TRBV27; 7 positions match TRBD2. The J segment lost 0 bases and the V segment lost 5 bases, leaving 7 bases of the junction unmatched. Germline V gives CDR1 MNHEY, CDR2 SMNVEV (reference sequence). The CDR3 contains 15 residues. CDR3 sequence reads: CASSRTSLSSYEQYF. The CDR3 DNA sequence: TGTGCCAGCAGTCGGACTAGTTTAAGCTCCTACGAGCAGTACTTC.

This clone has ten or more counts. The genes are TRBV27 and TRBJ2-3; no definite D call. The CDR3 loop spans 14 amino acids. Germline V gene data show CDR1 as MNHEY and CDR2 as SMNVEV (reference sequence). The germline V and J ends were trimmed by 5 bases and 5 bases, with 14 bases remaining between them. CDR3 in DNA: TGTGCCAGCAGTAGCACCAATAGGGTAGATACGCAGTATTTT. It is translated as CASSSTNRVDTQYF.

This chain uses TRBV5-4 with TRBJ2-7, with 12 nucleotides matching TRBD2. The V segment lost 3 bases and the J segment 3 bases; nucleotides outside the gene matches: 7. The CDR3 has 16 amino acids. CDR1 SGHNT and CDR2 YYREEE come from the germline V gene (reference sequence). The chain's CDR3 is CASSYPLAGGSYEQYF. In DNA form, the CDR3 reads TGTGCCAGCAGCTACCCACTAGCGGGAGGTAGCTACGAGCAGTACTTC.

The rearrangement joins TRBV6-5 to TRBJ1-1, with TRBD1 as a possible D gene (6 bases). The CDR3 is made up of 14 amino acids. V shed 4 bases and J shed 1 base, with 10 bases lying between them. From germline, CDR1 is MNHEY and CDR2 SVGAGI. The CDR3, as DNA: TGTGCCAGCAGTTCCTTGACAGGGAACACTGAAGCTTTCTTT. It is translated as CASSSLTGNTEAFF.

The chain couples TRBV5-1 to TRBJ2-2, with D perhaps TRBD2 (6 bases). Trimming removed 4 bases at V and 7 bases at J, with 14 bases between. The CDR3 length is 14 residues. Germline V gene data show CDR1 as SGHRS and CDR2 as YFSETQ. CDR3 in amino acids: CASSPTSQRGELFF. The CDR3 DNA is TGCGCCAGCAGCCCGACTAGTCAACGCGGGGAGCTGTTTTTT.

The chain links TRBV11-2 to TRBJ2-7; D unresolved. Between the trimmed V and J ends, which lost 2 bases and 6 bases, there was a span of 11 bases. The germline V gene encodes CDR1 SGHAT and CDR2 FQNNGV. This CDR3 is built from 13 residues. The CDR3 DNA is TGTGCCAGCAGCTTAACACGTTCGGGCGAGCAGTACTTC. Translation gives CASSLTRSGEQYF.

The V and J genes are TRBV28 and TRBJ2-1; D is ambiguous. The CDR3 loop spans 12 amino acids. CDR1 is MDHEN, CDR2 SYDVKM, per germline. V lost 5 bases and J 14 bases, leaving 16 bases between the germline ends. Here the CDR3 reads CASSDPGKPKFF. CDR3 nucleotide sequence: TGTGCCAGCAGTGATCCGGGCAAGCCCAAGTTCTTC.

The genes are TRBV10-2 and TRBJ1-4, with 9 nucleotides matching TRBD1. Germline CDR1 is WSHSY and CDR2 is SAAADI. The J segment lost 6 bases and the V segment lost 6 bases, leaving 2 bases of the junction unmatched. The CDR3 totals 13 residues. CDR3 nucleotide sequence: TGCGCCAGCAGCAGACAGGGGGATGAAAAACTGTTTTTT. It is translated as CASSRQGDEKLFF.

The chain carries TRBV5-4 and TRBJ2-5; 11 nucleotides line up with TRBD2. Germline CDR1 SGHNT, CDR2 YYREEE (reference sequence). This CDR3 comprises 14 residues. Losses at the gene ends were 4 bases for V and 5 bases for J; bases not matched to a gene: 4. The CDR3 DNA reads TGTGCCAGCAGCATAGCGGGAGGGTTTGAGACCCAGTACTTC. Amino acids: CASSIAGGFETQYF.

J is TRBJ1-4 and V is TRBV5-1, with 7 bases fitting TRBD1. This CDR3 comprises 17 residues. With V trimmed by 5 bases and J by 8 bases, 18 bases remained unmatched. Germline V lookup: CDR1 SGHRS, CDR2 YFSETQ. CDR3 sequence (DNA): TGCGCCAGCAGGACAGGGTCAACCGGCCAAGGGGTCGAAAAACTGTTTTTT. It codes for CASRTGSTGQGVEKLFF. Full variable domain (outside the CDR3, taken from reference TRBV5-1 and TRBJ1-4): KAGVTQTPRYLIKTRGQQVTLSCSPISGHRSVSWYQQTPGQGLQFLFEYFSETQRNKGNFPGRFSGRQFSNSRSEMNVSTLELGDSALYLCASRTGSTGQGVEKLFFGSGTQLSVL.

In DNA, the CDR3 is TGTGCCAGCAGCTTTTCCGGGAATAACAATGAGCAGTTCTTC. Translated, it gives CASSFSGNNNEQFF. The chain recombines TRBV11-3 with TRBJ2-1; a possible D gene is TRBD2 (5 bases). The CDR3 length is 14 residues. The germline V gene encodes CDR1 SGHNT and CDR2 YENEEA. V was clipped by 3 bases and J by 5 bases, with 11 bases between them.

This clone has just a few counts. This chain joins TRBV6-1 and TRBJ1-5; D gene uncertain. The CDR3 is 15 residues long. The V and J ends lost 2 bases and 5 bases respectively, with 13 bases between them. Germline V lookup: CDR1 MNHNS, CDR2 SASEGT. The CDR3 sequence: CASSENFSVDQPQHF. CDR3 DNA: TGTGCCAGCAGTGAAAACTTCTCCGTGGATCAGCCCCAGCATTTT.

To note about this clone: Sequence at one end of the junction differs from germline and may be a read error. The sample has other DNA sequences that encode this CDR3 too. The V gene is TRBV2, the J gene TRBJ2-7; D may be TRBD1 (5 bases). The CDR3 runs 12 residues. Germline CDR1 SNHLY, CDR2 FYNNEI. CDR3 sequence: CASSEGLTVGRF. As DNA, the CDR3 is TGTGCCAGCAGTGAGGGTCTGACAGTGGGTAGGTTC.

This rearrangement joins TRBV29-1 to TRBJ2-3; D is perhaps TRBD1 (6 bases). Between the trimmed V and J ends, which lost 7 bases and 2 bases, there was a span of 16 bases. The CDR3 runs to 14 residues. Germline CDR1 SQVTM, CDR2 ANQGSEA. The CDR3 nucleotides are TGCAGCGCCTCAGGGGTTGGTATCACAGATACGCAGTATTTT. This translates into CSASGVGITDTQYF.

The genes are TRBV7-9 and TRBJ2-1; D is perhaps TRBD2 (5 bases). With 5 bases removed from V and 9 bases from J, the gap between germline ends came to 20 bases. Germline CDR1 and CDR2: SEHNR and FQNEAQ (reference sequence). The CDR3 sequence is 15 residues long. CDR3 amino acids: CASSRSNSYEGEQFF. In DNA, the CDR3 is TGTGCCAGCAGCCGTAGCAACTCATACGAGGGTGAGCAGTTCTTC.

The chain has TRBV5-1 and TRBJ2-7; D unclear. This CDR3 is built from 14 residues. V was trimmed by 2 bases and J by 0 bases, leaving 9 bases between them. CDR1 and CDR2 from the germline V gene are SGHRS and YFSETQ. CDR3 amino acids: CASSLDPSSYEQYF. The CDR3 DNA reads TGCGCCAGCAGCTTAGACCCGAGCTCCTACGAGCAGTACTTC.

This chain links TRBV19 with TRBJ2-1, with 10 positions matching TRBD2. V lost 4 bases to trimming and J lost 5 bases; unmatched junction nucleotides: 5. The CDR3 contains 15 residues. Germline-derived CDR1 and CDR2 are LNHDA and SQIVND (reference sequence). CDR3 in amino acids: CASSNERGGNNEQFF. CDR3 sequence (DNA): TGTGCCAGTAGTAATGAGCGGGGGGGAAACAATGAGCAGTTCTTC.